This T cell receptor (beta chain) comes out of a study of monozygotic twins with inflammatory bowel disease. The study's findings and limits: The analysis failed to separate different T cell subtypes. IBD patients displayed reduced TCRbeta diversity (inverse Simpson) when set against healthy co-twins. Sharing of clonotypes with others was lower in IBD patients than in healthy twins, and this was especially so with disease activity.

The CDR3 length is 13 residues. Per germline, CDR1 SQVTM and CDR2 ANQGSEA. To note about this clonotype: Its specificity is unknown.

Each UMI harboured a 6-nucleotide sample barcode and was appended via template switching. Following a re-call of the 5' RACE reads, TCRdb has one entry per CDR3 protein and lacks DNA. The listing contains 190,000 or so distinct CDR3 sequences. The sample consisted of blood. This chain connects TRBV29-1 to TRBJ1-2; TCRdb proposes TRBD1, but this gene call is untestable without DNA. This clonotype originated in a human donor with ulcerative colitis or Crohn's disease, or a healthy co-twin of an affected twin (not recorded which). This CDR3 reads CSVELTQGYGYTF.